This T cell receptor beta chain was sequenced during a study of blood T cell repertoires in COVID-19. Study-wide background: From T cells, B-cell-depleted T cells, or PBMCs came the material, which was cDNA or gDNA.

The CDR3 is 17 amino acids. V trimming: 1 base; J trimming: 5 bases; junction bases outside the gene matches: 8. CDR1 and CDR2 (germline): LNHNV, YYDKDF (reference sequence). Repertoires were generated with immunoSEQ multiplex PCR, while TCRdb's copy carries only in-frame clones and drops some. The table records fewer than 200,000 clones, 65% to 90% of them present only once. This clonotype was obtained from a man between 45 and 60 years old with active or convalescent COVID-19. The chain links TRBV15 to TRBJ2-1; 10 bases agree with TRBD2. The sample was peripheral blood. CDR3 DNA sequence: TGTGCCACCAGCAGAGGGGCTAGCGGGAGTGTACACAATGAGCAGTTCTTC. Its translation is CATSRGASGSVHNEQFF. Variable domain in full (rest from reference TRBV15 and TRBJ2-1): DAMVIQNPRYQVTQFGKPVTLSCSQTLNHNVMYWYQQKSSQAPKLLFHYYDKDFNNEADTPDNFQSRRPNTSFCFLDIRSPGLGDTAMYLCATSRGASGSVHNEQFFGPGTRLTVL.